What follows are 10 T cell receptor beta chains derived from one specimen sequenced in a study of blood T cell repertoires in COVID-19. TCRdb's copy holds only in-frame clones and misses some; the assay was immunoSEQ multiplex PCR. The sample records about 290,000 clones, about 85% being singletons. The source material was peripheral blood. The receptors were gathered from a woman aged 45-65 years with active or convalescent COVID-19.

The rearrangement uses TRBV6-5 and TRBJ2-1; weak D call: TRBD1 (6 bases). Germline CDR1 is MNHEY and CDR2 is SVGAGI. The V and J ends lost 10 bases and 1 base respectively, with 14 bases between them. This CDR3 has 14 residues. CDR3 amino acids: CATRGARSYNEQFF. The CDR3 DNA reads TGTGCCACCAGGGGAGCGAGGTCCTACAATGAGCAGTTCTTC.

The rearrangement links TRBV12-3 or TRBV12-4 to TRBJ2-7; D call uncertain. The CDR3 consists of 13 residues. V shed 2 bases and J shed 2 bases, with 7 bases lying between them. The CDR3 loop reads CASSLRLPYEQYF. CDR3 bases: TGTGCCAGCAGTTTACGACTGCCCTACGAGCAGTACTTC.

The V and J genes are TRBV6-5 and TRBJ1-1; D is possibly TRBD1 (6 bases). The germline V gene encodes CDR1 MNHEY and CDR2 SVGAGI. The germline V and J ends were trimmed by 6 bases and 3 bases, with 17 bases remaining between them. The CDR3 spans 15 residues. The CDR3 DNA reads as TGTGCCAGCAGCCGTACACAGGGTTCGGACACTGAAGCTTTCTTT. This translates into CASSRTQGSDTEAFF.

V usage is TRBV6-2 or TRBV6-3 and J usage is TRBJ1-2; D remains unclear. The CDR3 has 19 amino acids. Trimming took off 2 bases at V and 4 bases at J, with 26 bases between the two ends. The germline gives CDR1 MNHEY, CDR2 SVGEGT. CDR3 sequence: CASSYSSAGGLSSPYGYTF. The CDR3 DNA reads TGTGCCAGCAGTTACAGTTCGGCGGGAGGGCTATCCTCGCCCTATGGCTACACCTTC.

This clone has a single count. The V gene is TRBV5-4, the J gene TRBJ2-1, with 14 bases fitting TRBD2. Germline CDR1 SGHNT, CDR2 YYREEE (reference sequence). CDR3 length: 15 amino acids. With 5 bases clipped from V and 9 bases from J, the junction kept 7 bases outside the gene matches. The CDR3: CASRRLAGGRGEQFF. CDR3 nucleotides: TGTGCCAGCAGAAGACTAGCGGGAGGGAGGGGTGAGCAGTTCTTC.

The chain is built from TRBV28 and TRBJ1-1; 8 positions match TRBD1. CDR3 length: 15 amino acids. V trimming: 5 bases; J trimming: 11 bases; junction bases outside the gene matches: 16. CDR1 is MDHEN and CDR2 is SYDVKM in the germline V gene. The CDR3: CASSPLTGENVTAFF. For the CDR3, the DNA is TGTGCCAGCAGTCCCCTGACAGGGGAAAACGTAACGGCTTTCTTT. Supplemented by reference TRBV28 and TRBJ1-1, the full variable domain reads DVKVTQSSRYLVKRTGEKVFLECVQDMDHENMFWYRQDPGLGLRLIYFSYDVKMKEKGDIPEGYSVSREKKERFSLILESASTNQTSMYLCASSPLTGENVTAFFGQGTRLTVV.

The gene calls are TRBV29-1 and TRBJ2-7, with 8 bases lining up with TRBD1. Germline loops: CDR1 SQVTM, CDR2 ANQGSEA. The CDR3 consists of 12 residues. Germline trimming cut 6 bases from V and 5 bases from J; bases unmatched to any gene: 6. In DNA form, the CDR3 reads TGCAGCGTGGTGGACAGGGCCCACGAGCAGTACTTC. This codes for CSVVDRAHEQYF.

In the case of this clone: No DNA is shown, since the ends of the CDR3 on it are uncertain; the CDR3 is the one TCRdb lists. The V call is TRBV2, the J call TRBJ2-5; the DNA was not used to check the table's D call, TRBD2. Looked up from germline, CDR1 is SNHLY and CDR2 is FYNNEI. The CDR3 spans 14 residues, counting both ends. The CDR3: CASSSSGGLTTQYF.

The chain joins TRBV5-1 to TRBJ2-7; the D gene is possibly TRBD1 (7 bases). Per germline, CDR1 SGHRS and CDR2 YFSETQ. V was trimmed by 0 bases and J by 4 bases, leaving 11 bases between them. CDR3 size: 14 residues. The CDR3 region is CASSLAQGRYEQYF. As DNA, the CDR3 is TGCGCCAGCAGCTTGGCACAGGGGAGGTACGAGCAGTACTTC. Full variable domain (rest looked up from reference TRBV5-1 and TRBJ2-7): KAGVTQTPRYLIKTRGQQVTLSCSPISGHRSVSWYQQTPGQGLQFLFEYFSETQRNKGNFPGRFSGRQFSNSRSEMNVSTLELGDSALYLCASSLAQGRYEQYFGPGTRLTVT.

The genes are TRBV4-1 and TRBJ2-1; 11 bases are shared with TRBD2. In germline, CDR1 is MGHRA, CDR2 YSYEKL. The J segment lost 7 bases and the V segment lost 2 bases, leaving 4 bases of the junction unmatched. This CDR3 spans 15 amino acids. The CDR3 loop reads CASSQLGLAVNEQFF. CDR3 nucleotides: TGCGCCAGCAGCCAACTGGGACTAGCGGTAAATGAGCAGTTCTTC.